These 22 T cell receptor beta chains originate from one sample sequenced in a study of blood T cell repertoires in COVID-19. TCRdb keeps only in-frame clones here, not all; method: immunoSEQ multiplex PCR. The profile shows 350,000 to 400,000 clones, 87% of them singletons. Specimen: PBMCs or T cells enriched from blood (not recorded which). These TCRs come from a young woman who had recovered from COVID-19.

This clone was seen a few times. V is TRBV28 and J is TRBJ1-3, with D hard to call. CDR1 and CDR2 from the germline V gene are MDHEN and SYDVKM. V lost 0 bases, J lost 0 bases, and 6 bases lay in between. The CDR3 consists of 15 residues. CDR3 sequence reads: CASSLWRSSGNTIYF. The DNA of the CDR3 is TGTGCCAGCAGTTTATGGCGGAGCTCTGGAAACACCATATATTTT.

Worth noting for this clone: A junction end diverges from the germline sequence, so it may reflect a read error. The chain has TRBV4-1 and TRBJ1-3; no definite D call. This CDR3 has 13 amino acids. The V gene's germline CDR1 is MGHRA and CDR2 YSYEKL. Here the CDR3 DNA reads TGCGCCAGCAGCCAAGAGAGCCCCTCCATTCCGGGTTTT. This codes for CASSQESPSIPGF.

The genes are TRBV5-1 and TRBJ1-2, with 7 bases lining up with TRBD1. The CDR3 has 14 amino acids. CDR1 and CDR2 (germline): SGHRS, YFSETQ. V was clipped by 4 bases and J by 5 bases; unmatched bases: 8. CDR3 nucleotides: TGCGCCAGCAGCCCGGGACAGTCAGCTTATGGCTACACCTTC. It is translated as CASSPGQSAYGYTF.

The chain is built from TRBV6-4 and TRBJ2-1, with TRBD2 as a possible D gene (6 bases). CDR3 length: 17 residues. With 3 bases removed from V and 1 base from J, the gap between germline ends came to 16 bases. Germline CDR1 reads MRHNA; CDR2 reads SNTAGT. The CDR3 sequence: CASSEVGGLRSYNEQFF. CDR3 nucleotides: TGTGCCAGCAGTGAAGTGGGAGGTCTGCGTTCCTACAATGAGCAGTTCTTC.

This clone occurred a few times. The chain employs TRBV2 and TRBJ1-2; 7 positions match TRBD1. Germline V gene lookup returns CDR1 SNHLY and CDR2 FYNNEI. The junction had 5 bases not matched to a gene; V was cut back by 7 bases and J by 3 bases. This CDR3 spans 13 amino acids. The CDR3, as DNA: TGTGCCAGCAAGAGGGGGCAAGACTATGGCTACACCTTC. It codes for CASKRGQDYGYTF.

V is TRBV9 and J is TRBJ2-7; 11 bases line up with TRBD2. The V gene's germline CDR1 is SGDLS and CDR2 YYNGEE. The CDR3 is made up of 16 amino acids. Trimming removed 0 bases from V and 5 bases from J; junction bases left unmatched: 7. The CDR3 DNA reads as TGTGCCAGCAGCGTAGAGGGAACTAGCGGGAGACACGAGCAGTACTTC. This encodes CASSVEGTSGRHEQYF.

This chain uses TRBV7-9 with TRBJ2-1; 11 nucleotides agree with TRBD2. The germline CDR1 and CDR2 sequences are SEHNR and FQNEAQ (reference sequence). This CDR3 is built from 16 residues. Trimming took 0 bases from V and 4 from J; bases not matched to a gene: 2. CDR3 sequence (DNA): TGTGCCAGCAGCTTAGCTAGCGGGGGGGGTTACAATGAGCAGTTCTTC. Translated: CASSLASGGGYNEQFF.

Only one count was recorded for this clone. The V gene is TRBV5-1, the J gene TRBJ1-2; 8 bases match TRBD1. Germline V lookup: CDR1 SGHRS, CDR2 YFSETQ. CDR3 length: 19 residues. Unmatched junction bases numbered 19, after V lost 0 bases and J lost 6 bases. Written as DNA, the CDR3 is TGCGCCAGCAGCTTGGAATTAGCCCCTCGGCAGGGGGCTGCGAATGGCTACACCTTC. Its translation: CASSLELAPRQGAANGYTF.

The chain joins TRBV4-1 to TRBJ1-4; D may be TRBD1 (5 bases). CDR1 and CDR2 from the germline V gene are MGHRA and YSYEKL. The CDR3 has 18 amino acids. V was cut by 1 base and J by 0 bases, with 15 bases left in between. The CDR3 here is CASSQARDGTATNEKLFF. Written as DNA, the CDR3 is TGCGCCAGCAGCCAAGCCCGGGACGGGACTGCAACTAATGAAAAACTGTTTTTT.

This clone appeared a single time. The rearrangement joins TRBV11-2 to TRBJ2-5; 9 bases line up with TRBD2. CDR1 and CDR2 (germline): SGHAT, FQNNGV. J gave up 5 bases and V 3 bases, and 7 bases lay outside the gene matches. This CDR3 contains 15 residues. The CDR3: CASSFAGGPEETQYF. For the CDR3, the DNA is TGTGCCAGCAGCTTCGCGGGGGGGCCCGAGGAGACCCAGTACTTC.

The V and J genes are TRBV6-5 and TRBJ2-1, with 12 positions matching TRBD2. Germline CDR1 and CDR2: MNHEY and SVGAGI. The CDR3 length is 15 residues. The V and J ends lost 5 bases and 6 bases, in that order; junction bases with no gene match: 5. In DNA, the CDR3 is TGTGCCAGCAGTCTAGCGGGGGGGCTTAGCAATGAGCAGTTCTTC. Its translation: CASSLAGGLSNEQFF.

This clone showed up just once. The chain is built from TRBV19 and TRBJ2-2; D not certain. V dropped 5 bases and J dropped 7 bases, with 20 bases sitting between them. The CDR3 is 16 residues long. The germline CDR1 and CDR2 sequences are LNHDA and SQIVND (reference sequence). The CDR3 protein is CASSPRRDWVGGELFF. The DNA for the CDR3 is TGTGCCAGTAGTCCCAGGCGTGATTGGGTGGGCGGGGAGCTGTTTTTT.

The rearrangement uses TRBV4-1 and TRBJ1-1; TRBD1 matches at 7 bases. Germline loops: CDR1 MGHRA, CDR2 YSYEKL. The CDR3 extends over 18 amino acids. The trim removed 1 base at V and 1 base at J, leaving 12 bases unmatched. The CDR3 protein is CASSQGPAVRDRNTEAFF. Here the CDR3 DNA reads TGCGCCAGCAGCCAAGGGCCGGCGGTTCGGGACAGGAACACTGAAGCTTTCTTT.

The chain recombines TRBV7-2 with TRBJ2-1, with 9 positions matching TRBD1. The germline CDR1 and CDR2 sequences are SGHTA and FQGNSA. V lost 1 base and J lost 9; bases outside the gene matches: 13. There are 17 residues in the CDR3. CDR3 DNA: TGTGCCAGCAGCTTAGTATCCGACAGGGGGAGAAGGAGTGAGCAGTTCTTC. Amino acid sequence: CASSLVSDRGRRSEQFF.

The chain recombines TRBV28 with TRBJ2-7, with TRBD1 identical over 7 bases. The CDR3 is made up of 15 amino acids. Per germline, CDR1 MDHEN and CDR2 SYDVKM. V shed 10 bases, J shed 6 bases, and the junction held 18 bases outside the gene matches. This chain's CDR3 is CATHLGGQVRGEQYF. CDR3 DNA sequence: TGTGCCACCCACCTAGGCGGACAGGTGAGGGGCGAGCAGTACTTC.

In DNA, the CDR3 is TGTGCCAGCAGTGAGGACAGATGGGGCAATCAGCCCCAGCATTTT. This translates into CASSEDRWGNQPQHF. The gene calls are TRBV2 and TRBJ1-5, with D perhaps TRBD1 (6 bases). The germline V gene has CDR1 SNHLY and CDR2 FYNNEI. This CDR3 region has 15 residues. The germline V and J ends were trimmed by 3 bases and 2 bases, with 11 bases remaining between them.

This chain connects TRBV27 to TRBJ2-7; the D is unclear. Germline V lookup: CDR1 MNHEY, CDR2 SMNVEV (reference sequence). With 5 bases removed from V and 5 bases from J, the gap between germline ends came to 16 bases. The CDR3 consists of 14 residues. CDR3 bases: TGTGCCAGCAGTATTACGTCACATTCCCACGAGCAGTACTTC. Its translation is CASSITSHSHEQYF.

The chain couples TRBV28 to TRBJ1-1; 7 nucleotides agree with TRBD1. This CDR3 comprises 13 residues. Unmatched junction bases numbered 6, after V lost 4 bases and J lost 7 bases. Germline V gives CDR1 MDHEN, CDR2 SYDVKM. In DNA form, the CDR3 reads TGTGCCAGCAGTTCAGGACAGGCGTTTGAAGCTTTCTTT. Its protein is CASSSGQAFEAFF.

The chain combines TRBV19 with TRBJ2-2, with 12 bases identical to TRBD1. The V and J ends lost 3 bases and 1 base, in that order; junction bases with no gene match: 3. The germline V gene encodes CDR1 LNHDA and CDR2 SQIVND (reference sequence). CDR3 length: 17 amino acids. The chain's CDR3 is CASSMGQGAENTGELFF. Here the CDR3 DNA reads TGTGCCAGTAGTATGGGACAGGGGGCGGAGAACACCGGGGAGCTGTTTTTT.

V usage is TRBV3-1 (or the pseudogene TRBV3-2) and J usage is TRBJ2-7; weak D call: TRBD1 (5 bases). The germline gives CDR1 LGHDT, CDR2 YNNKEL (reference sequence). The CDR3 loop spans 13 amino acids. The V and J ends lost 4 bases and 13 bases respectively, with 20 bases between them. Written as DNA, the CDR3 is TGTGCCAGCAGCCTCGAGCATAAGGGGCGGAATTACTTC. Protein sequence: CASSLEHKGRNYF.

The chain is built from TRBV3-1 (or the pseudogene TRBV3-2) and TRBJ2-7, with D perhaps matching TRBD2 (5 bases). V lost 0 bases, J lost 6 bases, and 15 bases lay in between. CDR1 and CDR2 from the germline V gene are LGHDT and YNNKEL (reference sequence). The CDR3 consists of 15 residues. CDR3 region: CASSQESASIGEQYF. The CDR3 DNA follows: TGTGCCAGCAGCCAAGAATCAGCTAGCATCGGCGAGCAGTACTTC.

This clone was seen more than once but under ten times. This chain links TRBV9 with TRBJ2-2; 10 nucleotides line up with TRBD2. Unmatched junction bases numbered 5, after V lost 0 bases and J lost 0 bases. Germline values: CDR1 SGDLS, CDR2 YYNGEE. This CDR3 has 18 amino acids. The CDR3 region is CASSVVLAGATNTGELFF. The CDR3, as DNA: TGTGCCAGCAGCGTAGTGCTAGCGGGGGCGACGAACACCGGGGAGCTGTTTTTT.